The 27 T cell receptor beta chains below come from one sample, sequenced in a study of tumor and adjacent non-tumor tissue in lung cancer. A modified ARM-PCR protocol with three rounds of nested PCR amplified TCRbeta. Using its own MiXCR run on the multiplex PCR reads, TCRdb lists one record per CDR3 protein. This table has about 80,000 distinct CDR3 sequences, 75% to 90% appearing once. RNA was extracted from bulk tissue without any cell sorting. Input material: lung tumor tissue. Receptors originate from a woman in her 50s with non-small cell lung cancer.

This clonotype has just a few counts. One junction end does not reproduce the germline sequence, and a read error may be involved. The V and J genes are TRBV5-4 and TRBJ2-1; the match to TRBD2 covers 13 bases. CDR3 length equals 20 residues. CDR1 is SGHNT, CDR2 YYREEE, per germline (reference sequence). In DNA form, the CDR3 reads TGTGCGAGCAGCTTGGTAGGGGAGACTAGCGGGAGGAGGACCTACAATGAGCAGTTCTTC. Translation: CASSLVGETSGRRTYNEQFF.

A word on this clonotype: Germline is not matched at one junction end, which may reflect a read error. V gene TRBV12-3 or TRBV12-4 combines with J gene TRBJ2-3; D uncertain. The CDR3 runs 15 residues. CDR3 protein: CASSLEKLSTDTLYF. Here the CDR3 DNA reads TGTGCCAGCAGTTTAGAGAAGCTAAGCACAGATACGCTGTATTTT.

As concerns this clonotype: One end of the junction fails to match germline, which may point to a read error. The CDR3 is CASSLLGQGHNEQFF. The CDR3 DNA is TGTGCCAGCAGCCTCCTGGGACAGGGTCACAATGAACAGTTCTTC. This chain joins TRBV11-2 and TRBJ2-1; TRBD1 aligns across 9 bases. CDR1 is SGHAT, CDR2 FQNNGV, per germline. The CDR3 spans 15 residues.

The CDR3 nucleotides read TGCGCCAGCAGCCAAGATCCTAGCGGGACAAACTCCTACAATGAGCAGTTCTTC. It yields the protein CASSQDPSGTNSYNEQFF. The chain links TRBV4-3 to TRBJ2-1, with 9 bases aligning to TRBD2. Germline V gene sequence: CDR1 LGHNA, CDR2 YSLEER. The CDR3 covers 18 residues. The trim removed 0 bases at V and 0 bases at J, leaving 6 bases unmatched.

To note about this clonotype: The junction does not match germline at one end; this may be a read error. The chain couples TRBV12-3 or TRBV12-4 to TRBJ2-3; the D gene is possibly TRBD1 (6 bases). CDR3 size: 15 residues. CDR3 region: CVSSLGTLNTDTQYF. The CDR3 bases are TGTGTCAGCAGTTTAGGGACACTAAACACAGATACGCAGTATTTT.

Note on this clonotype: Compared with germline, one end of the junction differs, possibly owing to a read error. The chain joins TRBV29-1 to TRBJ2-2; 11 bases agree with TRBD2. This CDR3 is 17 amino acids long. CDR1 and CDR2 from the germline V gene are SQVTM and ANQGSEA. This CDR3 reads CSIVQGTSGINTGDLFF. The CDR3 coding sequence is TGCAGCATTGTTCAGGGGACTAGCGGAATCAACACCGGGGACCTGTTTTTT.

A word on this clonotype: The CDR3 does not end in the conserved phenylalanine or tryptophan, so this is likely a read error. It is unclear where the CDR3 begins or ends on the DNA, so no DNA is shown, and the CDR3 is as TCRdb lists it. The chain has TRBV11-2 and TRBJ2-7; the D call of TRBD2 is as the table states it, not checked on the DNA. Both ends counted, the CDR3 spans 16 residues. Germline loops: CDR1 SGHAT, CDR2 FQNNGV. The CDR3 is CATRLRGLAVSDERYS.

As to this clonotype: Mismatch with germline at one junction end may stem from a read error. The chain employs TRBV20-1 and TRBJ2-1; TRBD1 matches at 8 bases. Germline V lookup: CDR1 DFQATT, CDR2 SNEGSKA (reference sequence). The CDR3 contains 14 residues. The CDR3 nucleotides read TGCAGTGCTCCCGGGACAGGAGGCGTATACGAGCACTTCTTC. Translated: CSAPGTGGVYEHFF.

A remark on this clonotype: This likely comes from a read error, as the CDR3 has no conserved phenylalanine or tryptophan at its end. V usage is TRBV12-3 or TRBV12-4 and J usage is TRBJ2-7; D is undetermined. This CDR3 contains 12 residues. CDR3 sequence (DNA): TGTGTCAGCAGTTTTTTGGGCTACGAGCAGTACATC. Translating gives CVSSFLGYEQYI.

Of note for this clonotype: Sequence at one end of the junction differs from germline and may be a read error. The chain links TRBV28 to TRBJ1-2, with a possible D match to TRBD1 (5 bases). The CDR3 length is 14 residues. CDR1 and CDR2 from the germline V gene are MDHEN and SYDVKM. For the CDR3, the DNA is TGTGCTAGCAGGGCCGGGGAAGATGGGTATGGTTACACCTTC. This encodes CASRAGEDGYGYTF.

This clonotype was counted ten times or more. No conserved phenylalanine or tryptophan ends this CDR3, so it is likely a read error. V and J are TRBV6-6 and TRBJ1-1; D is perhaps TRBD1 (6 bases). Between the trimmed V and J ends, which lost 7 bases and 5 bases, there was a span of 11 bases. Germline CDR1 reads MNHNY; CDR2 reads SVGAGI (reference sequence). This CDR3 spans 12 amino acids. CDR3 nucleotides: TGTGCCAGCAAGGGGGTCAATACTGAAGCTTTCTCT. Its translation is CASKGVNTEAFS.

By sample share, this clonotype is large. The rearrangement joins TRBV11-2 to TRBJ1-5, with D possibly matching TRBD1 (6 bases). This CDR3 region has 13 residues. Per the germline V gene, CDR1 is SGHAT and CDR2 is FQNNGV. The V end was cut by 5 bases, the J end by 7 bases, with 12 bases between. The CDR3 loop reads CASSEDRNQPQHF. The CDR3 DNA reads TGTGCCAGCAGCGAAGACAGGAACCAGCCCCAGCATTTT.

With regard to this clonotype: At one boundary the junction diverges from the germline segment, which might be a read error. The chain carries TRBV15 and TRBJ2-3; D is possibly TRBD2 (5 bases). This CDR3 spans 15 amino acids. The germline V gene has CDR1 LNHNV and CDR2 YYDKDF (reference sequence). This chain's CDR3 is CTTSSLQGRVDTQYF. CDR3 coding DNA: TGTACCACCAGCAGCCTGCAAGGGCGGGTAGATACGCAGTATTTT.

About this clonotype: The junction and the germline gene differ at one end; a read error may be behind it. This chain uses TRBV18 with TRBJ2-7; 10 nucleotides match TRBD2. The CDR3 contains 17 residues. Per the germline V gene, CDR1 is KGHSH and CDR2 is LQKENI. CDR3 sequence (DNA): TGTGCCGGCTCACCAGTAATTGGGGGACTAGCGTGTCGCGAGCAGTACTTC. This codes for CAGSPVIGGLACREQYF.

About this clonotype itself: Compared with germline, one end of the junction differs, possibly owing to a read error. The rearrangement links TRBV29-1 to TRBJ2-1; 9 bases map to TRBD2. From germline, CDR1 is SQVTM and CDR2 ANQGSEA. CDR3 length equals 11 residues. The CDR3 spells CSANAGGELFF. Written as DNA, the CDR3 is TGCAGTGCTAACGCGGGGGGGGAGCTGTTCTTC.

The chain links TRBV20-1 to TRBJ2-7; TRBD2 matches 12 bases. The length of the CDR3 is 13 residues. Germline assignment: CDR1 DFQATT and CDR2 SNEGSKA (reference sequence). The chain's CDR3 is CIAPGTSGCEQYF. CDR3 sequence (DNA): TGCATTGCCCCCGGGACTAGCGGGTGCGAGCAGTACTTC.

Notes on this clonotype: Compared with germline, one end of the junction differs, possibly owing to a read error. The chain uses TRBV5-6 and TRBJ1-2; D unresolved. This CDR3 has 14 residues. Germline loops: CDR1 SGHDT, CDR2 YYEEEE. This CDR3 is CASSPGLTNYGYAF. The CDR3 nucleotides read TGTGCCAGCAGCCCCGGACTGACTAACTATGGCTACGCCTTC.

To note about this clonotype: Its ends do not fully match the called genes, so a read error is possible. V is TRBV5-1 and J is TRBJ1-6; 9 nucleotides line up with TRBD1. The CDR3 spans 14 residues. The germline gives CDR1 SGHRS, CDR2 YFSETQ. CDR3 in amino acids: CASSLGTGNSPFHF. Here the CDR3 DNA reads TGCGCCAGCAGCTTAGGGACAGGGAACTCACCCTTCCACTTT.

Within the sample, this clonotype is medium-sized. CDR3 in amino acids: CSVGPGANTGELFF. For the CDR3, the DNA is TGCAGCGTTGGTCCAGGTGCGAACACCGGGGAGCTGTTTTTT. The chain uses TRBV29-1 and TRBJ2-2; no definite D call. V lost 4 bases and J lost 0, with 9 bases in between. CDR3 size: 14 residues. Germline V CDR1 and CDR2: SQVTM, ANQGSEA.

The gene calls are TRBV6-2 or TRBV6-3 and TRBJ1-2, with a weak D call TRBD1 (5 bases). The germline gives CDR1 MNHEY, CDR2 SVGEGT. The length of the CDR3 is 17 residues. CDR3 region: CISSYFEPYRTTYGYTF. In DNA form, the CDR3 reads TGTATCAGCAGTTATTTCGAACCTTACAGGACTACCTATGGCTACACCTTC.

The chain is built from TRBV29-1 and TRBJ2-1; no firm D call. Per the germline V gene, CDR1 is SQVTM and CDR2 is ANQGSEA. Trimming stripped 5 bases from V and 11 bases from J, with 19 bases between. The CDR3 consists of 13 residues. The CDR3 region is CSVNRKGNIKQFF. The CDR3 region has the DNA TGCAGCGTTAATAGGAAGGGCAACATTAAGCAGTTCTTC.

The gene calls are TRBV11-1 and TRBJ2-3, with D maybe TRBD1 (6 bases). The J call is in doubt because the DNA end fits TRBJ1-5 better. The CDR3 covers 13 residues. Germline V gene lookup returns CDR1 SGHAT and CDR2 FQDESV (reference sequence). The DNA for the CDR3 is TGTGCCAGCAGAGGGACATGGGTGGATACGCAGCATTTT. Translating gives CASRGTWVDTQHF.

Comments on this clonotype: This is likely a read error, given that the CDR3 carries no conserved phenylalanine or tryptophan at its end. The DNA is omitted, as the CDR3 cannot be located on it reliably, and the CDR3 follows TCRdb's listing. The rearrangement uses TRBV6-2 or TRBV6-3 and TRBJ2-5; the table calls TRBD2, which could not be checked here. In germline, CDR1 is MNHEY, CDR2 SVGEGT. The CDR3 contains 12 residues when both ends are counted. The CDR3 here is CASRVARATQHL.

As to this clonotype: An end of the junction differs from the germline gene, which may be a read error. The V call is TRBV12-3 or TRBV12-4, the J call TRBJ1-1; a weak D match, TRBD1 (5 bases). This CDR3 contains 15 residues. In nucleotides, the CDR3 is TGTGCCAGCATCGTCGGAGCAGGGATGGACACTGATGCTTTCTTT. Protein product: CASIVGAGMDTDAFF.

To note about this clonotype: The junction does not match germline at one end; this may be a read error. This chain joins TRBV7-6 and TRBJ1-5, with D uncertain. The germline gives CDR1 SGHVS, CDR2 FNYEAQ. CDR3 length: 13 residues. This chain's CDR3 is CASSLAWDRPQHF. CDR3 nucleotides: TGTGCCAGCAGCCTAGCGTGGGATCGGCCCCAGCATTTT.

CDR3: CSASPGGISGELFF. The CDR3 nucleotides read TGCAGTGCTAGTCCTGGTGGGATTTCCGGGGAGCTGTTTTTT. The chain uses TRBV20-1 and TRBJ2-2; D gene uncertain. CDR3 length: 14 amino acids. Per the germline V gene, CDR1 is DFQATT and CDR2 is SNEGSKA (reference sequence). V lost 3 bases, J lost 6 bases, and 14 bases lay in between.

This clonotype was observed a single time. A read error may account for a junction end that differs from germline. This rearrangement joins TRBV4-3 to TRBJ2-6; D unclear. The CDR3 runs 17 residues. Per the germline V gene, CDR1 is LGHNA and CDR2 is YSLEER. The CDR3 spells CASSQDAGLSGPNVLTF. CDR3 sequence (DNA): TGCGCCAGCAGCCAAGATGCAGGTTTATCTGGGCCCAACGTCCTGACTTTC.